This is a list of T cell receptor beta chains from one sample in a study of cytomegalovirus exposure and HLA in healthy donors. Clones were sequenced by immunoSEQ multiplex PCR, and TCRdb holds only the in-frame ones, with some missing. This repertoire shows about 190,000 clones, approximately 88% found once; its top ten account for 0.26%. Material for sequencing was PBMCs. Receptor source: a boy aged 10-17 years in good health and CMV-seronegative. CDR3s include the opening cysteine and the closing phenylalanine or tryptophan. Fields, in order: CDR3 protein, J gene, V gene.

CDR3aa: CASSYVSAGYNYGYTF; j_gene: TRBJ1-2; v_gene: TRBV6-5
CDR3aa: CASSSTGVFNEQFF; j_gene: TRBJ2-1; v_gene: TRBV9
CDR3aa: CASSVALAPDEQYF; j_gene: TRBJ2-7; v_gene: TRBV9
CDR3aa: CASSFLGTSASYEQYF; j_gene: TRBJ2-7; v_gene: TRBV5-1
CDR3aa: CASSLGHGYTF; j_gene: TRBJ1-2; v_gene: TRBV4-1
CDR3aa: CASKTVASIEQFF; j_gene: TRBJ2-1; v_gene: TRBV2
CDR3aa: CASSVIGQGAGYGYTF; j_gene: TRBJ1-2; v_gene: TRBV6-1
CDR3aa: CASRERENIQYF; j_gene: TRBJ2-4; v_gene: TRBV2
CDR3aa: CASRSTSGHNEQFF; j_gene: TRBJ2-1; v_gene: TRBV6-4
CDR3aa: CASSFDRVNEQFF; j_gene: TRBJ2-1; v_gene: TRBV5-1
CDR3aa: CASSLRWTRQPQHF; j_gene: TRBJ1-5; v_gene: TRBV27
CDR3aa: CASRAEPYGYTF; j_gene: TRBJ1-2; v_gene: TRBV5-1
CDR3aa: CASNPTGGNGYTF; j_gene: TRBJ1-2; v_gene: TRBV25-1
CDR3aa: CASSPLADYGYTF; j_gene: TRBJ1-2; v_gene: TRBV5-6
CDR3aa: CASSFGTSPRNEQFF; j_gene: TRBJ2-1; v_gene: TRBV7-3
CDR3aa: CASSLVQGSYEQYF; j_gene: TRBJ2-7; v_gene: TRBV5-4
CDR3aa: CASRVSGRVGDTEAFF; j_gene: TRBJ1-1; v_gene: TRBV5-1
CDR3aa: CASSAYDRPYEQYF; j_gene: TRBJ2-7; v_gene: TRBV7-9
CDR3aa: CATSSSIDQETQYF; j_gene: TRBJ2-5; v_gene: TRBV15
CDR3aa: CASSLALKTASYEQYF; j_gene: TRBJ2-7; v_gene: TRBV7-2
CDR3aa: CASSLYSSGGVSKETQYF; j_gene: TRBJ2-5; v_gene: TRBV5-6
CDR3aa: CASSIVWAGGLYEQYF; j_gene: TRBJ2-7; v_gene: TRBV19
CDR3aa: CASTRSITSGLWEQFF; j_gene: TRBJ2-1; v_gene: TRBV19
CDR3aa: CASSLGRDRGTYEQYF; j_gene: TRBJ2-7; v_gene: TRBV7-6
CDR3aa: CSVYSRGGEKLFF; j_gene: TRBJ1-4; v_gene: TRBV29-1
CDR3aa: CASLQGRSNQPQHF; j_gene: TRBJ1-5; v_gene: TRBV27
CDR3aa: CASLWTGGQYF; j_gene: TRBJ2-3; v_gene: TRBV25-1
CDR3aa: CASSYWPSGRDEQYF; j_gene: TRBJ2-7; v_gene: TRBV6-5
CDR3aa: CATSIETGWGTEAFF; j_gene: TRBJ1-1; v_gene: TRBV15
CDR3aa: CASSGRGASGDNEQFF; j_gene: TRBJ2-1; v_gene: TRBV9
CDR3aa: CASSTDNLNNSPLHF; j_gene: TRBJ1-6; v_gene: TRBV5-1
CDR3aa: CASGQSVSYEQYF; j_gene: TRBJ2-7; v_gene: TRBV27
CDR3aa: CASSPAGGSGNTIYF; j_gene: TRBJ1-3; v_gene: TRBV27
CDR3aa: CASSATGTSFSYEQYF; j_gene: TRBJ2-7; v_gene: TRBV6-1
CDR3aa: CASSGQSYGYTF; j_gene: TRBJ1-2; v_gene: TRBV28
CDR3aa: CASTGQRAGTEAFF; j_gene: TRBJ1-1; v_gene: TRBV7-9
CDR3aa: CAIRGQQGYGYTF; j_gene: TRBJ1-2; v_gene: TRBV10-3
CDR3aa: CASSLPGGPEAFF; j_gene: TRBJ1-1; v_gene: TRBV14
CDR3aa: CASPRGRNYGYTF; j_gene: TRBJ1-2; v_gene: TRBV2
CDR3aa: CASSYAAGVHNEQFF; j_gene: TRBJ2-1; v_gene: TRBV6-5
CDR3aa: CASTLDRSDYEQYF; j_gene: TRBJ2-7; v_gene: TRBV6-6
CDR3aa: CASSAGSVTSPYEQYF; j_gene: -; v_gene: TRBV9
CDR3aa: CASSGRGQEAYEKLFF; j_gene: TRBJ1-4; v_gene: TRBV6-1
CDR3aa: CASSLAGIPGELFF; j_gene: TRBJ2-2; v_gene: TRBV5-1
CDR3aa: CASRLQVDGSYEQYF; j_gene: TRBJ2-7; v_gene: TRBV6-1
CDR3aa: CASRSRGSANQPQHF; j_gene: TRBJ1-5; v_gene: TRBV12-2
CDR3aa: CASSLGRSEQYF; j_gene: TRBJ2-7; v_gene: TRBV7-8
CDR3aa: CSVGQGRYEQYF; j_gene: TRBJ2-7; v_gene: TRBV29-1
CDR3aa: CASSQDSGATTPPDTQYF; j_gene: TRBJ2-3; v_gene: TRBV4-3
CDR3aa: CASSFRSKIGLFF; j_gene: TRBJ1-4; v_gene: TRBV28
CDR3aa: CASSLGQGSNTEAFF; j_gene: TRBJ1-1; v_gene: TRBV7-6
CDR3aa: CASPPPPGASTDTQYF; j_gene: TRBJ2-3; v_gene: TRBV7-9
CDR3aa: CASSVTAPASYEQYF; j_gene: TRBJ2-7; v_gene: TRBV2
CDR3aa: CATSALLPRLAYDEQFF; j_gene: TRBJ2-1; v_gene: TRBV15
CDR3aa: CASIRPPPEEKLFF; j_gene: TRBJ1-4; v_gene: TRBV2
CDR3aa: CASSSTGGSRYEQYF; j_gene: TRBJ2-7; v_gene: TRBV5-1
CDR3aa: CASSSTDSYEQYF; j_gene: TRBJ2-7; v_gene: TRBV7-9
CDR3aa: CASSPGDSQRNEQFF; j_gene: TRBJ2-1; v_gene: TRBV5-4